This TCR beta chain was retrieved from a study of CD8+ T cells in alopecia areata. Study-level findings and limits: Among patients, TCR sharing was less clear than in mice, a difference possibly due in part to HLA diversity in the patient population.

RNA was extracted and reverse transcribed into cDNA as the sequencing template. Clones were sequenced by immunoSEQ multiplex PCR, and TCRdb holds only the in-frame ones, with some missing. This table holds more than 95,000 clones, more than 35% found once. Concerning this clone: Its antigen is undetermined.

This CDR3 has 13 residues. Germline loops: CDR1 MNHEY, CDR2 SMNVEV (reference sequence). Germline trimming cut 6 bases from V and 5 bases from J; bases unmatched to any gene: 6. It was from alopecia areata patients that lesional scalp punch biopsies and peripheral blood were collected. This clonotype was sampled from a human donor with alopecia areata. This sequence joins TRBV27 and TRBJ2-7; 8 bases agree with TRBD2. Sequencing input: CD4+ T cells sorted from blood. In DNA, the CDR3 is TGTGCCAGCAGCCGCCGGGGGGGAAACGAGCAGTACTTC. It translates to CASSRRGGNEQYF.